This TCR beta chain was documented in a study of vaccination effects on CD4 cells after COVID-19 (dated 2022 in TCRdb). Describing the broader study: In the ViraFEST assay, PBMC were stimulated with viral peptide pools, and TCR sequencing was then used to find antigen-specific CD4+ T cell clonotypes based on their expansion. Post-vaccine samples across the study were collected a median of 72 days after the second dose, with a range of 14 to 241. Each well held fewer than 2.5 million PBMC cultured in IMDM containing 5% human AB serum, about 10 IU/ml IL-2 and gentamicin, along with around 11 ug/ml peptides. In both COVID-19 convalescent patients and infection-naive vaccine recipients, the study compared SARS-CoV-2 spike-specific CD4+ TCR repertoires from before mRNA vaccination with those from after it. Altogether, around eleven COVID-19 convalescent patients and a few SARS-CoV-2-naive healthy vaccine recipients made up the full study. In the study, cultures from other donors were sequenced using the Oncomine TCR Beta short-read assay on an Illumina iSeq 100.

Receptor amplification or capture employed the immunoSEQ multiplex PCR assay. DNA from the cultured, isolated CD4+ T cells was subjected to TCR beta CDR3 sequencing. On the study's bioinformatics: Non-productive TCR sequences were discarded, and reads were trimmed to the CDR3 region, with only CDR3s of 7 or more amino acids retained. Antigen-specific clonotypes were identified with the MANAFEST web app by comparing expansion in peptide wells against reference cultures. To be called positive, a clone needed expansion at FDR<0.05 compared with the reference and with all other wells, an odds ratio greater than 5, and a frequency greater than 0.1% in two replicate wells. A clonotype was defined as cross-reactive if the clonotype was significantly expanded both in SARS-CoV-2 spike wells and in at least one common cold coronavirus spike condition. Using the stringdist R package, CDR3 similarity was measured by Levenshtein distance, and unrooted trees were constructed with ape in R 3.6.1. As stored in TCRdb, this immuneACCESS dataset retains in-frame rearrangements with V and J assigned. A fraction of the clones does not appear; measured against another copy, unresolved V genes explain less than half of the discrepancy, and the remainder lacks a known reason. Clone size and the V and J calls come from that table; the DNA yielded D and trimming. This sample has tens of thousands of clones in its table, and nearly 75% of those were observed once. The ten largest make up approximately 2.4% of the sample.

After 10 to 11 days of culture, CD4+ T cells were isolated with the EasySep CD4+ T cell isolation kit. Each participant received two doses of an mRNA SARS-CoV-2 vaccine, either BNT162b2 or mRNA-1273. Negative nucleocapsid antibody results before and after vaccination confirmed that the healthy vaccine recipients had no prior SARS-CoV-2 infection. On days 3 and 7, half of the culture medium was replaced with fresh IL-2-containing medium. Unless noted otherwise, every peptide stimulation condition was grown in triplicate wells. Using Ficoll-Paque Plus gradient centrifugation, PBMC were separated from whole blood and then either used fresh or cryopreserved at -140C. The QIAamp micro DNA kit was used to extract genomic DNA from the cultured CD4+ T cells. Study-level results and caveats: The study was limited by a small number of convalescent patients and lacked early post-infection timepoints. Marked clonal contraction was observed in both infection-induced and vaccine-induced clones at late post-vaccination timepoints, consistent with waning T cell responses. In healthy vaccine recipients, vaccine-induced clones were almost all SARS-CoV-2 mono-reactive, with only 1 of 255 cross-reactive with common cold coronaviruses.

As to this clone: What antigen it recognizes has not been identified. No per-base quality is available; no much larger clone lies one base away.

This receptor was taken from a human donor who received a COVID-19 vaccine. This material consisted of CD4+ T cells from PBMCs cultured without peptide, taken after COVID-19 vaccination.

The bases are TGTGCCAGCAGCGTGACAGGGCAAGAGACCCAGTACTTC. Its coded protein is CASSVTGQETQYF. The rearranged segments are TRBV7-9 and TRBJ2-5, with TRBD1 identical over 7 junction bases. V trim: 5 bases; J trim: 2 bases; unmatched bases: 2. CDR1 and CDR2, per the germline V gene (reference sequence), are SEHNR and FQNEAQ. The CDR3 covers 13 residues, taking in both the cysteine and the phenylalanine. Solely the CDR3 DNA is kept, with 39 bases framed from the first base.